This T cell receptor beta chain was recovered during a study of blood T cells in healthy people across ages. A J-beta primer mix and a sample-barcoded 5' primer were used in a second PCR of about 7 to 12 cycles. TCRdb redid the calling of the 5' RACE reads with MiXCR, one entry per CDR3 protein. The sample yields around 1.5 million distinct CDR3 sequences, 30% to 35% seen once. V was pared by 5 bases and J by 3 bases, with 14 bases between. This CDR3 region has 15 residues. The germline V gene has CDR1 MNHEY and CDR2 SMNVEV (reference sequence). This receptor was taken from a woman aged 25 to 45 in good health. This chain links TRBV27 with TRBJ1-5; D is possibly TRBD1 (6 bases). Sample: blood. This CDR3 is CASSRGTFPNQPQHF. In DNA form, the CDR3 reads TGTGCCAGCAGTAGGGGGACATTCCCCAATCAGCCCCAGCATTTT.